One and the same sample provided the 12 T cell receptor beta chains below, sequenced in a study of T-cell reconstitution after alpha-beta-depleted transplantation in children (TCRdb year 2016). The treatment or condition label corresponds to: allogeneic hematopoietic cell transplantation with graft depleted of TCRalphabeta T cells and CD19 B cells. Library construction relied on PCR. Sequencing was carried out with an Illumina HiSeq 2500. Molecular barcoding was employed in the preparation of TCR libraries, with unique molecular identifiers being used to normalize TCRbeta repertoire quantification. The raw public data were reprocessed by TCRdb itself: fastp quality trimming at Q25, MiXCR clonotype calling, in-frame beta chains only. Here each entry gathers all rows of one CDR3 protein and keeps the most common genes and DNA. For this sample the table gives under 450,000 distinct CDR3 sequences, of which roughly 16% were detected only once. The top ten clones comprise under 30% of the sample.

The starting material was PBMCs, mostly from graft donor cells, obtained 360 days after TCRalphabeta/CD19-depleted stem cell transplant. These receptors came from a boy under two years old who had a stem cell transplant for Wiskott-Aldrich syndrome, so the T cells may come from the graft donor.

This clonotype was observed a handful of times. The chain has TRBV7-2 and TRBJ2-2; 8 nucleotides align to TRBD2. The CDR3 has 13 amino acids. From germline, CDR1 is SGHTA and CDR2 FQGNSA. Losses at the gene ends were 3 bases for V and 10 bases for J; bases not matched to a gene: 4. The CDR3 nucleotides are TGTGCCAGCAGCTTTAGCGGGGTGGTGGAGCTGTTTTTT. Translation: CASSFSGVVELFF.

This clonotype has a count of ten or more. CDR3 in amino acids: CASSRGTGVYEQYF. Written as DNA, the CDR3 is TGTGCCAGCTCACGTGGGACAGGAGTTTACGAGCAGTACTTC. The V call is TRBV18, the J call TRBJ2-7, with 8 bases aligning to TRBD1. Per germline, CDR1 KGHSH and CDR2 LQKENI. The CDR3 has 14 residues. J gave up 4 bases and V 4 bases, and 6 bases lay outside the gene matches.

This chain connects TRBV3-1 to TRBJ1-3, with unresolved D. V was trimmed by 3 bases and J by 0 bases, leaving 6 bases between them. The CDR3 covers 14 residues. CDR1 and CDR2 from the germline V gene are LGHDT and YNNKEL (reference sequence). The CDR3 is CASSHQASGNTIYF. The DNA for the CDR3 is TGTGCCAGCAGCCATCAGGCCTCTGGAAACACCATATATTTT.

The gene calls are TRBV5-1 and TRBJ2-2, with TRBD1 as a possible D gene (5 bases). V was cut by 2 bases and J by 3 bases, with 14 bases left in between. This CDR3 is 16 amino acids long. The germline CDR1 and CDR2 sequences are SGHRS and YFSETQ. CDR3 nucleotide sequence: TGCGCCAGCAGCTTCTTTGGCATAGGGGACACCGGGGAGCTGTTTTTT. Amino acids: CASSFFGIGDTGELFF.

This clonotype appeared a few times. The chain uses TRBV27 and TRBJ2-1; 11 positions agree with TRBD2. CDR1 and CDR2 from the germline V gene are MNHEY and SMNVEV (reference sequence). The junction had 3 bases not matched to a gene; V was cut back by 4 bases and J by 1 base. The CDR3 is 16 residues long. The CDR3 loop is CASSYSGGESYNEQFF. In DNA form, the CDR3 reads TGTGCCAGCAGTTATAGCGGGGGGGAGTCCTACAATGAGCAGTTCTTC.

This clonotype was seen more than once but under ten times. The V call is TRBV9, the J call TRBJ2-1, with D perhaps TRBD2 (5 bases). This CDR3 has 16 amino acids. V lost 0 bases, J lost 1 base, and 11 bases lay in between. Germline lookup yields CDR1 SGDLS and CDR2 YYNGEE. CDR3 region: CASSVEGRRSYNEQFF. DNA for the CDR3: TGTGCCAGCAGCGTAGAGGGCAGGAGGTCCTACAATGAGCAGTTCTTC.

The chain couples TRBV27 to TRBJ2-3; D is tentatively TRBD1 or TRBD2 (6 bases each). Trimming took off 2 bases at V and 3 bases at J, with 12 bases between the two ends. The CDR3 is made up of 15 amino acids. Germline V gives CDR1 MNHEY, CDR2 SMNVEV (reference sequence). This CDR3 is CASSLKGGRTDTQYF. CDR3 bases: TGTGCCAGCAGTTTAAAGGGGGGCCGGACAGATACGCAGTATTTT.

This clonotype was observed at least ten times. This chain links TRBV10-3 with TRBJ2-7, with unresolved D. Trimming shortened V by 4 bases and J by 0 bases, and 7 bases separated the two germline ends. This CDR3 comprises 13 residues. The germline gives CDR1 ENHRY, CDR2 SYGVKD. The CDR3 reads CAISGDNSYEQYF. The CDR3 DNA follows: TGTGCCATCAGTGGAGACAACTCCTACGAGCAGTACTTC.

The sample holds a few counts of this clonotype. The chain has TRBV12-3 or TRBV12-4 and TRBJ2-7, with 10 bases matching TRBD1. J gave up 3 bases and V 4 bases, and 6 bases lay outside the gene matches. This CDR3 has 15 residues. CDR3: CASSSRDRGLYEQYF. CDR3 nucleotide sequence: TGTGCCAGCAGTTCCCGGGACAGGGGCCTCTACGAGCAGTACTTC.

There are a few counts of this clonotype. This sequence joins TRBV29-1 and TRBJ1-2, with D possibly being TRBD1 (5 bases). CDR1 and CDR2 (germline): SQVTM, ANQGSEA. Trimming stripped 7 bases from V and 6 bases from J, with 15 bases between. The CDR3 covers 12 residues. In DNA, the CDR3 is TGCAGCGCCGAGAGGGGACGAAATGGCTACACCTTC. It specifies CSAERGRNGYTF.

The rearrangement uses TRBV7-2 and TRBJ2-3; D call uncertain. V lost 2 bases and J 3 bases, leaving 18 bases between the germline ends. Germline V gene lookup returns CDR1 SGHTA and CDR2 FQGNSA. The CDR3 runs to 17 residues. The CDR3 protein is CASSLKGRVYLTDTQYF. In DNA, the CDR3 is TGTGCCAGCAGCTTAAAAGGACGGGTATATTTGACAGATACGCAGTATTTT.

The chain combines TRBV7-2 with TRBJ1-1; D not certain. There are 13 residues in the CDR3. Germline V CDR1 and CDR2: SGHTA, FQGNSA. The V gene lost 5 bases and the J gene lost 4 bases, with 11 bases spanning the gap. The CDR3 DNA sequence: TGTGCCAGCAGCCGTTCCCGACCCACTGAAGCTTTCTTT. Translated: CASSRSRPTEAFF.